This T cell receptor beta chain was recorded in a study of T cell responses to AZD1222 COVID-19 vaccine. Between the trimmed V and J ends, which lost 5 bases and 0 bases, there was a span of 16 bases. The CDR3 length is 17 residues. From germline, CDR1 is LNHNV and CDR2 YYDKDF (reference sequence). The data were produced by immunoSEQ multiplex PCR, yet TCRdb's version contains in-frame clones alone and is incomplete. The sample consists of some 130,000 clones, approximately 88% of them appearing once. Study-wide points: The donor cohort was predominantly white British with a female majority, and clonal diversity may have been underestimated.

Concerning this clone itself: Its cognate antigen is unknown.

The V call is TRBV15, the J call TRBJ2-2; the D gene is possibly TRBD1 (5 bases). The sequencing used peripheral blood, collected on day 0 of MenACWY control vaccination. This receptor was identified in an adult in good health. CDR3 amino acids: CATSHAQQASNTGELFF. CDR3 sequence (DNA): TGTGCCACCAGCCACGCGCAACAGGCTTCGAACACCGGGGAGCTGTTTTTT.